This TCR beta chain was obtained from a study of blood T cell repertoires in COVID-19. The CDR3 spans 15 residues. The ends were cut back, 7 bases at V and 3 bases at J, with 19 bases in the middle. CDR1 is LNHDA and CDR2 is SQIVND in the germline V gene (reference sequence). The table came from immunoSEQ multiplex PCR; TCRdb's copy has only in-frame clones and leaves some out. The sample shows around 67,000 clones, about 70% of them seen only once. This clone has more than one count but fewer than ten. Material for sequencing was peripheral blood. The rearrangement joins TRBV19 to TRBJ2-7, with D tentatively TRBD1 (6 bases). The sequence was collected from an older woman with acute or convalescent COVID-19. CDR3 bases: TGTGCCAGTAATAAAGGGGGTCCTACAATCTACGAGCAGTACTTC. Translation: CASNKGGPTIYEQYF.